The 10 T cell receptor beta chains presented below share a single source sample, sequenced in a study of regulatory T cells in long-lasting Graves disease. Indicated time point: persistent/refractory GD, antithyroid drugs over 5 years with positive TRAb. Extracted PBMC RNA gave rise to the TCR library. TCR beta libraries were built with iRepertoire HTBI primers and Arm-PCR of CDR3 regions. TCRdb analysed the multiplex PCR reads with MiXCR anew, one entry per CDR3 protein. The profile shows 400,000 to 500,000 distinct CDR3 sequences, less than 25% of them singletons. Here the sequenced sample was peripheral blood mononuclear cells (PBMCs), taken when the disease was refractory, from a patient treated with antithyroid drugs. Receptors originate from a female donor with Graves disease.

The chain carries TRBV7-3 and TRBJ2-1, with unresolved D. Trimming stripped 6 bases from V and 7 bases from J, with 13 bases between. The V gene's germline CDR1 is SGHTA and CDR2 FQGTGA. The CDR3 is 13 amino acids. CDR3 sequence: CASRPAPGNEQFF. Written as DNA, the CDR3 is TGTGCCAGCAGACCCGCGCCCGGGAATGAGCAGTTCTTC.

At least ten counts were recorded for this clonotype. This rearrangement joins TRBV2 to TRBJ2-5; 12 nucleotides match TRBD2. Germline CDR1 is SNHLY and CDR2 is FYNNEI. V dropped 1 base and J dropped 11; count of bases not matched to a gene: 8. CDR3 length: 15 residues. CDR3 sequence reads: CASSEGLAGGPVQYF. The CDR3, as DNA: TGTGCCAGCAGTGAAGGTCTAGCGGGAGGGCCAGTGCAGTACTTC.

This clonotype was counted only a few times. The chain couples TRBV12-3 or TRBV12-4 to TRBJ2-2; possibly TRBD2 for D (6 bases). Trimming removed 5 bases from V and 3 bases from J, with 10 bases in between. This CDR3 contains 14 residues. The CDR3 is CASSPTRDTGELFF. Written as DNA, the CDR3 is TGTGCCAGCAGTCCGACTAGAGACACCGGGGAGCTGTTTTTT.

This clonotype was found many times. The V call is TRBV28, the J call TRBJ2-4; D ambiguous. Germline V gene sequence: CDR1 MDHEN, CDR2 SYDVKM. This CDR3 is 11 amino acids long. V gave up 6 bases and J gave up 3 bases, with 3 bases separating them. CDR3 sequence reads: CASRYKNIQYF. In DNA, the CDR3 is TGTGCCAGCAGATACAAAAACATTCAGTACTTC.

A remark on this clonotype: A much larger clone lies a single base off, so this may be a read error. The chain joins TRBV2 to TRBJ2-7, with 7 bases identical to TRBD2. The CDR3 totals 15 residues. Germline V gives CDR1 SNHLY, CDR2 FYNNEI. Germline trimming cut 4 bases from V and 2 bases from J; bases unmatched to any gene: 8. CDR3 sequence: CASSGVRGDPYEQYF. DNA for the CDR3: TGTGCCAGCAGTGGAGTTCGGGGGGACCCCTACGAGCAGTACTTC.

This clonotype was observed at least ten times. The chain joins TRBV11-2 to TRBJ2-5; D is unclear. V lost 6 bases and J lost 1, with 15 bases in between. The CDR3 contains 15 residues. Germline CDR1 is SGHAT and CDR2 is FQNNGV. The CDR3 sequence is CASSLNRAIQETQYF. The CDR3 DNA reads TGTGCCAGCAGTCTTAACCGGGCGATCCAAGAGACCCAGTACTTC.

This clonotype appeared many times. The chain combines TRBV7-2 with TRBJ1-6; 7 nucleotides line up with TRBD1. Unmatched junction bases numbered 4, after V lost 5 bases and J lost 9 bases. The CDR3 length is 13 residues. From germline, CDR1 is SGHTA and CDR2 FQGNSA. The CDR3 here is CASSGQGGSPLHF. The CDR3 DNA is TGTGCCAGCAGCGGGCAGGGGGGTTCACCCCTCCACTTT.

On this clonotype itself: A much larger clone differs by one base, so this may be a read error. The chain uses TRBV12-3 or TRBV12-4 and TRBJ1-5; tentatively, D is TRBD1 (5 bases). The CDR3 has 16 amino acids. V lost 6 bases, J lost 0 bases, and 15 bases lay in between. The CDR3 DNA follows: TGTGCCAGCAGGAGAGGTGGGGGGAGTAGCAATCAGCCCCAGCATTTT. Protein product: CASRRGGGSSNQPQHF.

Remarks on this clonotype: This clone may be a read error of a much larger clone one base away. This rearrangement joins TRBV7-8 to TRBJ2-5; D might be TRBD2 (6 bases). Trimming left V 5 bases short and J 9 bases short, with 10 bases between. The CDR3 runs to 11 residues. CDR1 and CDR2 from the germline V gene are SGHVS and FQNEAQ. CDR3 DNA sequence: TGTGCCAGCAGCCTCAGGAGGGCCCAGTACTTC. Translating gives CASSLRRAQYF.

The chain has TRBV20-1 and TRBJ2-1; 9 positions match TRBD1. Unmatched junction bases numbered 1, after V lost 5 bases and J lost 8 bases. CDR3 size: 11 residues. Germline V gene sequence: CDR1 DFQATT, CDR2 SNEGSKA (reference sequence). CDR3: CSAGTGYEQFF. CDR3 sequence (DNA): TGCAGTGCTGGGACAGGGTATGAGCAGTTCTTC.